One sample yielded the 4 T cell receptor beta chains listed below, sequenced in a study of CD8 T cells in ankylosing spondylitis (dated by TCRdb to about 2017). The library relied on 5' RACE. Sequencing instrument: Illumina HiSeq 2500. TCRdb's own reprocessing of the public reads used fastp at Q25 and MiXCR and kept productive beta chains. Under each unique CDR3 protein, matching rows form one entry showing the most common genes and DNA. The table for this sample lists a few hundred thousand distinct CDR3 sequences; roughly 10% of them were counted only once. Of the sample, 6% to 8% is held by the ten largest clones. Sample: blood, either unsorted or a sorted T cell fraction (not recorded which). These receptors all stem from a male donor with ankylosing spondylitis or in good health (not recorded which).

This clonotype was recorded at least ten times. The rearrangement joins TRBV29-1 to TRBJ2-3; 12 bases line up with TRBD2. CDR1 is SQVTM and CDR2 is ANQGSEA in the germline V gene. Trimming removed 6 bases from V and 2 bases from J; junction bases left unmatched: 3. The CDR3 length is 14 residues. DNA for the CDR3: TGCAGCGTCGGGACTAGCGGGCCCACAGATACGCAGTATTTT. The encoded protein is CSVGTSGPTDTQYF.

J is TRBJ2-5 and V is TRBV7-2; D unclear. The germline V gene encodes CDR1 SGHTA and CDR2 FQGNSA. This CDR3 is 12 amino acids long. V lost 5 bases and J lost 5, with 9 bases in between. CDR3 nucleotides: TGTGCCAGCAGCGTCCATGCGGAGACCCAGTACTTC. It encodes CASSVHAETQYF.

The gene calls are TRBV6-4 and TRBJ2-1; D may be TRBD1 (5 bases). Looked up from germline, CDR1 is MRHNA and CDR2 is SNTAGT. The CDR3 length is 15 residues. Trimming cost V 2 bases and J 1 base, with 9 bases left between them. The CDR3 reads CASSDSPGSYNEQFF. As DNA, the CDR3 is TGTGCCAGCAGTGACAGCCCAGGGTCCTACAATGAGCAGTTCTTC.

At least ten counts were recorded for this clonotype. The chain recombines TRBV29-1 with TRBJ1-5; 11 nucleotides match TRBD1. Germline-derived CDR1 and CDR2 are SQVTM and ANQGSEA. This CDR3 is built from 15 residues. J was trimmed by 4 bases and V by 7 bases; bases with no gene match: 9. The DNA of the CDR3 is TGCAGCGCCAGGACAGGGGGCGGGAGAAATCAGCCCCAGCATTTT. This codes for CSARTGGGRNQPQHF. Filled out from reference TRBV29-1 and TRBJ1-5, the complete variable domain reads SAVISQKPSRDICQRGTSLTIQCQVDSQVTMMFWYRQQPGQSLTLIATANQGSEATYESGFVIDKFPISRPNLTFSTLTVSNMSPEDSSIYLCSARTGGGRNQPQHFGDGTRLSIL.